This T cell receptor (beta chain) originates from a study of metastatic and nonmetastatic thyroid tumors. About the research overall: It was across blood and tumor or nodule tissue from malignant and benign thyroid patients that repertoires were compared. Study conclusions and caveats: Patients with malignant thyroid tumors reportedly had significantly higher TCR beta diversity than those with benign nodules, in blood and tumor.

This clone is medium-sized by share. Antigen: not known. Authors' methods: Differences in CDR3 between clinicopathological groups were drawn on to build a classifier intended to discriminate distant-metastatic papillary thyroid cancer patients. TCRdb recomputed clones from the PCR reads via MiXCR. The V and J calls, along with clone size, are taken from TCRdb and not from the paper's own processing. The profile shows about 21,000 clones, 28% of them singletons. Thyroid surgery took place with no prior treatment in any patient. Trimming stripped 0 bases from V and 5 bases from J, with 12 bases between. The CDR3 has 14 amino acids. The V gene's germline CDR1 is SGHRS and CDR2 YFSETQ.

The chain uses TRBV5-1 and TRBJ2-7; possible D gene TRBD1, 7 bases. The clonotype was recovered from a male donor with papillary thyroid cancer or a benign thyroid nodule (not recorded which). Some clones in this sample may be carry-over from other donors' samples. The sample taken for sequencing was tumor tissue. The CDR3 nucleotides are TGCGCCAGCAGCTTGGTGAGCAGGGGGGACGAGCAGTACTTC. Its translation is CASSLVSRGDEQYF.